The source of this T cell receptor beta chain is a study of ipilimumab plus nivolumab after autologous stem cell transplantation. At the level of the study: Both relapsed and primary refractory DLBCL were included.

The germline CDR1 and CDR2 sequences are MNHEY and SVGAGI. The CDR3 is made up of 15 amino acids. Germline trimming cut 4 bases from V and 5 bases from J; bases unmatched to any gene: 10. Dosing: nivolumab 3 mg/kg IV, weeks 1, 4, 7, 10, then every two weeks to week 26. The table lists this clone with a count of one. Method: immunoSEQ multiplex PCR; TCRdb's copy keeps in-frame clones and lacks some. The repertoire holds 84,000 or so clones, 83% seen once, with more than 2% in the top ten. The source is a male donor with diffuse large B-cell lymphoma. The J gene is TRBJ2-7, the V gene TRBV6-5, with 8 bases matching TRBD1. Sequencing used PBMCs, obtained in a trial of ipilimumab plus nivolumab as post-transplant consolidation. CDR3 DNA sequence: TGTGCCAGCAGTTCCTCCTGGACAGGGAGCAACGAGCAGTACTTC. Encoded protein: CASSSSWTGSNEQYF.